The 27 T cell receptor beta chains below were found in one sample sequenced in a study of blood T cell repertoires in COVID-19 (dated by TCRdb to about 2020). Receptors were amplified or captured by the immunoSEQ multiplex PCR assay. TCRdb stores this immuneACCESS table with in-frame sequences only. Part of the clones is absent; in the studies checked, under half of the shortfall reflects unresolved V genes, and no reason is known for the rest. The sample has 80,000 to 100,000 clones on record, around nine tenths of them singletons. Around a tenth of the sample is in the top ten clones. Sequencing was done on a sample of peripheral blood. The receptor set was obtained from a man aged 50-60 years with acute or convalescent COVID-19.

The chain links TRBV14 to TRBJ2-1; D is perhaps TRBD1 (6 bases). Between the trimmed V and J ends, which lost 7 bases and 4 bases, there was a span of 14 bases. The CDR3 loop spans 14 amino acids. The germline V gene encodes CDR1 SGHDN and CDR2 FVKESK. The CDR3 spells CASKAGGRYNEQFF. The CDR3 DNA follows: TGTGCCAGCAAAGCTGGGGGCCGGTACAATGAGCAGTTCTTC.

The chain joins TRBV9 to TRBJ2-1; TRBD2 matches 16 bases. V shed 4 bases, J shed 4 bases, and the junction held 5 bases outside the gene matches. The length of the CDR3 is 17 residues. Looked up from germline, CDR1 is SGDLS and CDR2 is YYNGEE. CDR3 DNA: TGTGCCAGCAGCCCTGGGACTAGCGGGAGGGTATACAATGAGCAGTTCTTC. Translated: CASSPGTSGRVYNEQFF.

This clone was detected only once. The genes are TRBV5-4 and TRBJ1-2, with 8 positions matching TRBD1. V gave up 4 bases and J gave up 4 bases; unmatched junction bases: 9. This CDR3 is built from 15 residues. Germline loops: CDR1 SGHNT, CDR2 YYREEE (reference sequence). CDR3 nucleotide sequence: TGTGCCAGCAGCCGAGACAGGGGCGCTACCTATGGCTACACCTTC. It translates to CASSRDRGATYGYTF.

This chain connects TRBV5-8 to TRBJ2-3; 8 bases line up with TRBD2. Losses at the gene ends were 2 bases for V and 6 bases for J; bases not matched to a gene: 8. This CDR3 comprises 15 residues. From germline, CDR1 is SGHTS and CDR2 YDEGEE. CDR3 coding DNA: TGTGCCAGCAGCTTTAACGGGAGGGCCGGTGATACGCAGTATTTT. Translation: CASSFNGRAGDTQYF. Drawing the rest from reference TRBV5-8 and TRBJ2-3, the complete variable domain is EAGVTQSPTHLIKTRGQQATLRCSPISGHTSVYWYQQALGLGLQFLLWYDEGEERNRGNFPPRFSGRQFPNYSSELNVNALELEDSALYLCASSFNGRAGDTQYFGPGTRLTVL.

The V gene is TRBV11-2, the J gene TRBJ2-1; D might be TRBD2 (6 bases). CDR3 length: 12 residues. Germline V CDR1 and CDR2: SGHAT, FQNNGV. The germline V and J ends were trimmed by 8 bases and 10 bases, with 15 bases remaining between them. The DNA of the CDR3 is TGTGCCAGCGGGACTCGACTTTTGGAGCAGTTCTTC. This gives the protein CASGTRLLEQFF.

The gene calls are TRBV21-1 and TRBJ2-6; the table's D call, TRBD1, has no DNA check behind it. TRBV21-1 is deemed a pseudogene. The CDR3 runs 19 residues. In DNA form, the CDR3 reads TGTGCCAGCCAATCCCAAGGACAGGGCTTTTTAGCTGGGGCCAACGTCCTGACTTTC. The encoded protein is CASQSQGQGFLAGANVLTF.

The chain recombines TRBV6-6 with TRBJ2-7, with 14 bases matching TRBD2. Germline lookup yields CDR1 MNHNY and CDR2 SVGAGI (reference sequence). This CDR3 has 14 amino acids. The V and J ends lost 6 bases and 3 bases, in that order; junction bases with no gene match: 1. The CDR3 nucleotides are TGTGCCAGCAGCGGACTAGCGGGAGGCTACGAGCAGTACTTC. As protein: CASSGLAGGYEQYF.

This rearrangement joins TRBV6-5 to TRBJ1-1, with D possibly matching TRBD1 (6 bases). CDR3 length: 16 amino acids. V lost 0 bases to trimming and J lost 1 base, with 12 bases between them. CDR1 and CDR2 (germline): MNHEY, SVGAGI. The DNA of the CDR3 is TGTGCCAGCAGTTACTCGAATCGGGGGGCGAACACTGAAGCTTTCTTT. It translates to CASSYSNRGANTEAFF.

This clone has just a few counts. The V gene is TRBV6-5, the J gene TRBJ1-1, with 7 nucleotides matching TRBD1. V dropped 6 bases and J dropped 9; count of bases not matched to a gene: 13. Germline assignment: CDR1 MNHEY and CDR2 SVGAGI. The CDR3 covers 14 residues. CDR3 DNA sequence: TGTGCCAGCAGCGACAGGGTGCTGAAGAGTAAAGCTTTCTTT. It codes for CASSDRVLKSKAFF.

The rearrangement links TRBV5-4 to TRBJ2-3, with 8 nucleotides matching TRBD2. The CDR3 covers 16 residues. Trimming took 4 bases from V and 5 from J; bases not matched to a gene: 12. CDR1 and CDR2 (germline): SGHNT, YYREEE (reference sequence). CDR3 nucleotide sequence: TGTGCCAGCAGCGACCCACAGCGGGAGCGGGGAGATACGCAGTATTTT. This translates into CASSDPQRERGDTQYF.

J is TRBJ1-2 and V is TRBV7-2, with 8 bases fitting TRBD1. This CDR3 is built from 15 residues. J lost 1 base, V lost 5 bases, and 6 bases had no gene match. Germline loops: CDR1 SGHTA, CDR2 FQGNSA. The chain's CDR3 is CASSLGQGVNYGYTF. DNA for the CDR3: TGTGCCAGCAGCCTCGGACAGGGTGTTAACTATGGCTACACCTTC.

This clone has only a few counts. The chain carries TRBV18 and TRBJ1-3, with D perhaps TRBD1 (6 bases). V was pared by 6 bases and J by 4 bases, with 16 bases between. Germline CDR1 is KGHSH and CDR2 is LQKENI. CDR3 length: 15 residues. CDR3: CASSPVAGAGNTIYF. The CDR3 DNA reads TGTGCCAGCTCTCCCGTCGCGGGGGCAGGAAACACCATATATTTT.

The rearrangement links TRBV7-6 to TRBJ2-7; 7 nucleotides line up with TRBD2. The germline gives CDR1 SGHVS, CDR2 FNYEAQ. The length of the CDR3 is 14 residues. Trimming took 0 bases from V and 7 from J; bases not matched to a gene: 6. The CDR3 DNA sequence: TGTGCCAGCAGCTTAGCGGGAGGGCCTGAAGAGCAGTACTTC. It specifies CASSLAGGPEEQYF.

This clone occurred a few times. V usage is TRBV11-2 and J usage is TRBJ2-2; no definite D call. The CDR3 contains 15 residues. V shed 7 bases and J shed 6 bases, with 18 bases lying between them. Germline CDR1 reads SGHAT; CDR2 reads FQNNGV. The CDR3: CASTTDWWLAGELFF. CDR3 DNA sequence: TGTGCCAGCACCACCGACTGGTGGTTAGCCGGGGAGCTGTTTTTT.

The rearrangement links TRBV3-1 (or the pseudogene TRBV3-2) to TRBJ2-4, with 9 bases identical to TRBD1. Germline lookup yields CDR1 LGHDT and CDR2 YNNKEL (reference sequence). The J segment lost 4 bases and the V segment lost 4 bases, leaving 2 bases of the junction unmatched. The CDR3 has 14 amino acids. The DNA for the CDR3 is TGTGCCAGCAGCCCCGGGACAGGGAAAAACATTCAGTACTTC. Translation gives CASSPGTGKNIQYF.

The chain couples TRBV19 to TRBJ2-7, with D possibly TRBD2 on 5 matching bases. CDR1 and CDR2 (germline): LNHDA, SQIVND (reference sequence). CDR3 length: 11 residues. V was trimmed by 4 bases and J by 6 bases, leaving 7 bases between them. The CDR3 loop is CASSNRGEQYF. CDR3 DNA sequence: TGTGCCAGTAGTAACCGGGGCGAGCAGTACTTC.

There are a few counts of this clone. This chain joins TRBV7-9 and TRBJ1-4; no reliable D call. The CDR3 is 14 residues long. CDR1 and CDR2 from the germline V gene are SEHNR and FQNEAQ (reference sequence). V was trimmed by 3 bases and J by 8 bases, leaving 13 bases between them. CDR3 nucleotide sequence: TGTGCCAGCAGCTTTACCCGGGAGGAGGAAAAACTGTTTTTT. Translating it yields CASSFTREEEKLFF.

The chain links TRBV7-9 to TRBJ2-7; no firm D call. Trimming took off 5 bases at V and 3 bases at J, with 14 bases between the two ends. This CDR3 has 14 residues. CDR1 is SEHNR and CDR2 is FQNEAQ in the germline V gene (reference sequence). CDR3 DNA sequence: TGTGCCAGCAGCCCCCTGGAGCCTATCTACGAGCAGTACTTC. Amino acids: CASSPLEPIYEQYF.

The V call is TRBV5-1, the J call TRBJ2-7; 8 bases are a match to TRBD2. Germline V lookup: CDR1 SGHRS, CDR2 YFSETQ. The length of the CDR3 is 15 residues. V was clipped by 2 bases and J by 6 bases; unmatched bases: 10. The CDR3 DNA reads TGCGCCAGCAGCTTTAACCCGGGGCTAGCGGGCGAGCAGTACTTC. It is translated as CASSFNPGLAGEQYF.

V gene TRBV5-6 combines with J gene TRBJ2-7; a weak D match, TRBD2 (5 bases). The V end lost 2 bases, the J end lost 0 bases, and 9 bases lay between the germline ends. The V gene's germline CDR1 is SGHDT and CDR2 YYEEEE. This CDR3 spans 14 amino acids. The DNA of the CDR3 is TGTGCCAGCAGCTTAGTTCGGGACTCCTACGAGCAGTACTTC. Residues: CASSLVRDSYEQYF.

This chain uses TRBV7-8 with TRBJ2-1, with 8 bases identical to TRBD1. Trimming cost V 1 base and J 8 bases; bases outside gene matches: 4. From germline, CDR1 is SGHVS and CDR2 FQNEAQ. The CDR3 sequence is 14 residues long. CDR3 coding DNA: TGTGCCAGCAGCTTAGGGACAGGGACTGATGAGCAGTTCTTC. Translated, it gives CASSLGTGTDEQFF.

V and J are TRBV15 and TRBJ1-1; no clear D gene. V was cut by 2 bases and J by 4 bases, with 8 bases left in between. The germline V gene has CDR1 LNHNV and CDR2 YYDKDF (reference sequence). The CDR3 is made up of 13 amino acids. This chain's CDR3 is CATSRTGSTEAFF. DNA of the CDR3: TGTGCCACCAGCAGAACGGGGTCCACTGAAGCTTTCTTT.

The chain combines TRBV5-1 with TRBJ1-3; D call uncertain. CDR1 is SGHRS and CDR2 is YFSETQ in the germline V gene. The CDR3 length is 13 residues. The V end was cut by 2 bases, the J end by 8 bases, with 11 bases between. The CDR3: CASSFQAGDTIYF. The CDR3 DNA is TGCGCCAGCAGCTTCCAAGCCGGGGACACCATATATTTT.

This chain uses TRBV5-1 with TRBJ1-2, with 7 bases aligning to TRBD1. With 4 bases clipped from V and 4 bases from J, the junction kept 7 bases outside the gene matches. CDR1 is SGHRS and CDR2 is YFSETQ in the germline V gene. The CDR3 contains 14 residues. The CDR3 DNA reads as TGCGCCAGCAGCCGGGGACAGAATCCCTATGGCTACACCTTC. This sequence encodes CASSRGQNPYGYTF.

In this sample, this clone turned up once. The same CDR3 also results from other DNA sequences found in this sample. This rearrangement joins TRBV18 to TRBJ1-1; D not resolved. CDR1 KGHSH and CDR2 LQKENI come from the germline V gene. Trimming took 3 bases from V and 1 from J, leaving 9 bases between them. This CDR3 comprises 14 residues. In DNA form, the CDR3 reads TGTGCCAGCTCACCCATTACAAGGAACACTGAAGCTTTCTTT. It encodes CASSPITRNTEAFF.

The chain has TRBV6-5 and TRBJ1-2, with TRBD1 matching over 10 bases. V shed 5 bases and J 8 bases; nucleotides not matched to a gene: 11. Germline CDR1 MNHEY, CDR2 SVGAGI. The CDR3 runs 15 residues. The CDR3 DNA reads TGTGCCAGCAGTCCTCGGACAGGGGGTTTCGGGGGCTACACCTTC. Its translation is CASSPRTGGFGGYTF.

CDR3 region: CASSLTKDGTSGRLGYNEQFF. The DNA of the CDR3 is TGCGCCAGCAGCCTAACTAAAGACGGGACTAGCGGGAGACTAGGTTACAATGAGCAGTTCTTC. The chain links TRBV4-1 to TRBJ2-1, with 14 bases that match TRBD2. J lost 4 bases, V lost 4 bases, and 18 bases had no gene match. This CDR3 comprises 21 residues. Germline assignment: CDR1 MGHRA and CDR2 YSYEKL.